This T cell receptor (beta chain) was observed in a study of T cell responses to AZD1222 COVID-19 vaccine. This CDR3 has 14 residues. Between the trimmed V and J ends, which lost 5 bases and 2 bases, there was a span of 13 bases. Germline loops: CDR1 SGHAT, CDR2 FQNNGV. TCRdb keeps only in-frame clones here, not all; method: immunoSEQ multiplex PCR. Of about 140,000 clones listed, around 90% are singletons. The rearrangement joins TRBV11-2 to TRBJ2-7, with a tentative D call TRBD2 (5 bases). The TCR comes from an adult in good health. The sequencing used peripheral blood, collected on day 0 of AZD1222 vaccination. The DNA for the CDR3 is TGTGCCAGCAGCCAAGGACGAGGGCCCTACGAGCAGTACTTC. As protein: CASSQGRGPYEQYF.